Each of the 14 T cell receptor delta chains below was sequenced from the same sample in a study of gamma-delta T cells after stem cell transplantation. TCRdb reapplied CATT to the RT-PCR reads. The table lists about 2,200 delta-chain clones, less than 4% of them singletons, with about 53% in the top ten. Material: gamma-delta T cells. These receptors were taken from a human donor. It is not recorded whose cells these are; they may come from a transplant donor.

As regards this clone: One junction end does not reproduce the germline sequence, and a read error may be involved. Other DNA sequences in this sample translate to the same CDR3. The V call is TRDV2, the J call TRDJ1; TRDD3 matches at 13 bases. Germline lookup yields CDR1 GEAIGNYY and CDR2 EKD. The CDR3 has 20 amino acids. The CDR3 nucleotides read TGTGCCTGTGACGGCGTACTGGGGGATACGCGGGATTCGTACACTGATAAACTCATCTTT. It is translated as CACDGVLGDTRDSYTDKLIF.

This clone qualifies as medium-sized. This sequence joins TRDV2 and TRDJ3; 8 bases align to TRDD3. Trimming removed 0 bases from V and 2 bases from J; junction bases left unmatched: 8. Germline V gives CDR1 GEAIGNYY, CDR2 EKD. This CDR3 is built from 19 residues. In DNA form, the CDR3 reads TGTGCCTGTGACACCGCGACTGGGGGCCCTACCTGGGACACCCGACAGATGTTTTTC. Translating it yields CACDTATGGPTWDTRQMFF.

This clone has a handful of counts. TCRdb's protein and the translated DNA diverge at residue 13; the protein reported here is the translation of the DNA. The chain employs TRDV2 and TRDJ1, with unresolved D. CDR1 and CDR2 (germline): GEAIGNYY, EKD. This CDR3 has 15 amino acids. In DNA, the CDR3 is TGTGCCTGTGTCACCGTCTCCCTCCACACCGATAAACCCATCTTT. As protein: CACVTVSLHTDKPIF.

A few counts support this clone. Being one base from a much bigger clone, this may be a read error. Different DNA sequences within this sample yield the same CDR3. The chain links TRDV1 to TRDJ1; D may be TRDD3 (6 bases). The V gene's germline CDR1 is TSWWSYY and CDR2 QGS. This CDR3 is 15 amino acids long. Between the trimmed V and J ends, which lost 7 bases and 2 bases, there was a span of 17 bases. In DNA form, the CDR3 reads TGTGCTCTTGAGTGTTGCTTGGGGATTACCGATAAACTCATCTTT. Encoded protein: CALECCLGITDKLIF.

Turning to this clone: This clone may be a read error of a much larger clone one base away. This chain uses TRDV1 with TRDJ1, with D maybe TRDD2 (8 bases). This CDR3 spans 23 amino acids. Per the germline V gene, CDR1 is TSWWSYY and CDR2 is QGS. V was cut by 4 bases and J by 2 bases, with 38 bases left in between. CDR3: CALGAILPINVYWGPIRTDKLIF. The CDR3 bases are TGTGCTCTTGGGGCGATCCTTCCTATTAACGTTTACTGGGGACCAATTAGGACCGATAAACTCATCTTT.

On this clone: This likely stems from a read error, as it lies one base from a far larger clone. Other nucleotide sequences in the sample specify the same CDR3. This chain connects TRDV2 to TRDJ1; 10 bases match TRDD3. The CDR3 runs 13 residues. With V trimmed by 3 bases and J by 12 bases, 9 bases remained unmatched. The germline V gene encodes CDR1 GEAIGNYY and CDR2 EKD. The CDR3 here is CACDSILGDTVIF. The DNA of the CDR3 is TGTGCCTGTGACTCAATATTGGGGGATACCGTCATCTTT.

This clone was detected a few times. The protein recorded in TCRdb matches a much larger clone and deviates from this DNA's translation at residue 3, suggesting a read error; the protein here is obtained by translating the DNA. The CDR3 DNA is TGTGCCCGTGAAGCGATGATACTGGGGGATACCCATAAACTCATCTTT. Protein sequence: CAREAMILGDTHKLIF. This sequence joins TRDV2 and TRDJ1, with 12 nucleotides matching TRDD3. This CDR3 region has 16 residues. Germline assignment: CDR1 GEAIGNYY and CDR2 EKD.

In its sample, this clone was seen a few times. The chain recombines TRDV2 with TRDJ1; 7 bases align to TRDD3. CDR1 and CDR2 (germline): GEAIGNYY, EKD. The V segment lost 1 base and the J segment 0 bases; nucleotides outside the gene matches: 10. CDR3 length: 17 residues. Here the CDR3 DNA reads TGTGCCTGTGACACGCTGGGGGGTCAAAGTAACACCGATAAACTCATCTTT. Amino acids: CACDTLGGQSNTDKLIF.

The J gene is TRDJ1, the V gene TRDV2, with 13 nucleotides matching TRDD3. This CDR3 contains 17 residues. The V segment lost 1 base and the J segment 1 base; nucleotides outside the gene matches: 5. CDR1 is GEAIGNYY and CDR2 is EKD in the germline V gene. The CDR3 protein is CACDTLLGDTLTDKLIF. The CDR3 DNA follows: TGTGCCTGTGACACTCTACTGGGGGATACGCTCACCGATAAACTCATCTTT.

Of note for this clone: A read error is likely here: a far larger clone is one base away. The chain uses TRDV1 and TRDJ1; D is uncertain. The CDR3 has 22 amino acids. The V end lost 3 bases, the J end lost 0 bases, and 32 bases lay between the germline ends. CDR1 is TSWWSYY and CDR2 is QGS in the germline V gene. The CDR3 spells CALGDLRLVWFDTLDYTDKLIF. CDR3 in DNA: TGTGCTCTTGGGGACTTACGGCTGGTTTGGTTTGACACTCTCGACTACACCGATAAACTCATCTTT.

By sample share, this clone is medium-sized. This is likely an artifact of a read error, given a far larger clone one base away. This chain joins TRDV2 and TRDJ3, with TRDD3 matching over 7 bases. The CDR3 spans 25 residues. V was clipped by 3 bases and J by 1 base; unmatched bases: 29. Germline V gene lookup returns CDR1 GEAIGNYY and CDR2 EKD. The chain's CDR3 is CACDAVSGWGTPLRLSSWDTRQMFF. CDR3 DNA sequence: TGTGCCTGTGACGCCGTGAGTGGATGGGGGACCCCGCTTCGTTTATCGTCCTGGGACACCCGACAGATGTTTTTC.

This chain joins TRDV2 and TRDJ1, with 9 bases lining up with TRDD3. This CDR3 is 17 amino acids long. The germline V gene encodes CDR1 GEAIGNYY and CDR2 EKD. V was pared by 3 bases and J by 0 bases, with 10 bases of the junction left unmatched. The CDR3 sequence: CACDDLLGDSYTDKLIF. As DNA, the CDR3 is TGTGCCTGTGACGACCTACTGGGGGACTCGTACACCGATAAACTCATCTTT.

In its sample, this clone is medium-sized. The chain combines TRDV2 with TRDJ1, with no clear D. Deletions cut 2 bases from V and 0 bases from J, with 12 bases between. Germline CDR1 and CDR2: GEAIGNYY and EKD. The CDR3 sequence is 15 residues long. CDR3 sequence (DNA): TGTGCCTGTGACAACATGGGAGAAAACACCGATAAACTCATCTTT. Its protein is CACDNMGENTDKLIF.

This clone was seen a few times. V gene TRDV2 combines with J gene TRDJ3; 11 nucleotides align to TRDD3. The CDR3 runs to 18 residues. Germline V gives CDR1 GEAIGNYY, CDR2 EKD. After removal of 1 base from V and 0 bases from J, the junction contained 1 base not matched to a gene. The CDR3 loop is CACDTGGYGSWDTRQMFF. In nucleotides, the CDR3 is TGTGCCTGTGACACTGGGGGATACGGCTCCTGGGACACCCGACAGATGTTTTTC.